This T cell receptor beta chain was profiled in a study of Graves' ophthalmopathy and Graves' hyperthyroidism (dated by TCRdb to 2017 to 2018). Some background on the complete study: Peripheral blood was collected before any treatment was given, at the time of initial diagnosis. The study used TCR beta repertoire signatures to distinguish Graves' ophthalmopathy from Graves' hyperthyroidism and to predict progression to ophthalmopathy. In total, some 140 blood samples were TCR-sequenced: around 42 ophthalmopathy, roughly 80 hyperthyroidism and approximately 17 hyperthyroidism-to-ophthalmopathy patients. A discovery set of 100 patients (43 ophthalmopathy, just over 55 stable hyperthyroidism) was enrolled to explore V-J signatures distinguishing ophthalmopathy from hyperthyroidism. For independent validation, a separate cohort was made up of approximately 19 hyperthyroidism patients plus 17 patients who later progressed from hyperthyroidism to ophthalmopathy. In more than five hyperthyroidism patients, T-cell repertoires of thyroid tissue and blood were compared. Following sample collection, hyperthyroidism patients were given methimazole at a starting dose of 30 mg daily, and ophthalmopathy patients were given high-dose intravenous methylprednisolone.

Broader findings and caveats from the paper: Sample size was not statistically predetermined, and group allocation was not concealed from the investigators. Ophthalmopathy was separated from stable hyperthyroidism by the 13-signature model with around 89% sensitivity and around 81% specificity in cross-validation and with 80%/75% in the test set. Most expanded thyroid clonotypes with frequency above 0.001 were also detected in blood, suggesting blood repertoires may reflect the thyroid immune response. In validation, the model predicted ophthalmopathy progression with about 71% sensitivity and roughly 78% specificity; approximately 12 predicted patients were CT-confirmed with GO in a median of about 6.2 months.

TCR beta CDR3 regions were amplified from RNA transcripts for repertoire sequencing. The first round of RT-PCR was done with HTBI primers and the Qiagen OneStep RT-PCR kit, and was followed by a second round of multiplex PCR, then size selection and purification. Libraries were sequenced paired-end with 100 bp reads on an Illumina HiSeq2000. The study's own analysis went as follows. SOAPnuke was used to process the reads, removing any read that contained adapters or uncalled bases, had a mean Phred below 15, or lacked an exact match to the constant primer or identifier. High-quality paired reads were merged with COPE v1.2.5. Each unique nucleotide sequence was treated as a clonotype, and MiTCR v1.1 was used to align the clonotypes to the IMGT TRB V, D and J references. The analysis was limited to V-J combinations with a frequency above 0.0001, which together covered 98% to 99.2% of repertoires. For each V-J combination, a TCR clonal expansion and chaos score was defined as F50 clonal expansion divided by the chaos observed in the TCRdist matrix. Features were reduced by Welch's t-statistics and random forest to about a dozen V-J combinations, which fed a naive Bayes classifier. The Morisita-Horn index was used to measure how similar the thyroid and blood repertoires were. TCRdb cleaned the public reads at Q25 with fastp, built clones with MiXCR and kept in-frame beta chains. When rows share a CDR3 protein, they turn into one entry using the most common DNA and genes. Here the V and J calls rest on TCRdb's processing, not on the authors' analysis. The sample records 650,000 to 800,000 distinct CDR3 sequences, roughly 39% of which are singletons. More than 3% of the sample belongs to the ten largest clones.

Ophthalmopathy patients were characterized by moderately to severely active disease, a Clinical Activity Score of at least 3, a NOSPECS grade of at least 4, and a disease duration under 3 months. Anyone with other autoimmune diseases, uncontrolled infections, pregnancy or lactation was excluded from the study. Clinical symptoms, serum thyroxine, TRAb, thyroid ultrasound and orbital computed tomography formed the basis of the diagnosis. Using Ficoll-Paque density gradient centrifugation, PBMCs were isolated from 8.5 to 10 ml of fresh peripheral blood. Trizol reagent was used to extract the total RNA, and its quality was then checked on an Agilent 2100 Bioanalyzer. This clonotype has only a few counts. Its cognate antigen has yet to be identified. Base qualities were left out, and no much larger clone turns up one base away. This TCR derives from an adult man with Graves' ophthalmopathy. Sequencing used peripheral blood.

The CDR3 protein: CASSRLAGEGTGELFF. The DNA is as follows: TGTGCCAGCAGCCGACTAGCGGGTGAAGGCACCGGGGAGCTGTTTTTT. Here the chain combines TRBV10-3 and TRBJ2-2, and TRBD2 matches 10 of the central bases. Ends trimmed: V by 10 bases, J by 4 bases; bases unmatched to a gene: 12. For CDR1 and CDR2, the germline V gene lists ENHRY and SYGVKD. Inclusive of the bounding cysteine and phenylalanine, the CDR3 is 16 residues long. Kept here is only the CDR3 DNA, which spans 48 bases and is read in frame from base 1.